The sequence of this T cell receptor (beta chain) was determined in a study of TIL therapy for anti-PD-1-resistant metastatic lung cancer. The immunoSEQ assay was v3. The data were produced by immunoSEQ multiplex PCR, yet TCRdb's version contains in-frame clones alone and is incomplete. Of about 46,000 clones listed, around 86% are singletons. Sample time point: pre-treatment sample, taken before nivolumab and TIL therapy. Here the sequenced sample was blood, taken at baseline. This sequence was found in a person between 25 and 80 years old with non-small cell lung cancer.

CDR3 sequence reads: CASYGRAGETQYF. CDR3 DNA: TGCGCCAGCTACGGGAGGGCCGGGGAGACCCAGTACTTC. The V and J genes are TRBV10-2 and TRBJ2-5; the match to TRBD2 covers 8 bases. Per the germline V gene, CDR1 is WSHSY and CDR2 is SAAADI. With 8 bases clipped from V and 5 bases from J, the junction kept 7 bases outside the gene matches. The CDR3 totals 13 residues.